These T cell receptor beta chains were read from a single sample in a study of long-term antiretroviral therapy in people with HIV. TCRdb's table, derived via immunoSEQ multiplex PCR, lists solely in-frame clones and lacks some. The sample yields 23,000 or so clones, 84% seen once. Sequences were derived from unsorted PBMCs, sampled 0.1 years before starting antiretroviral therapy. The receptor source for this set is a man between 18 and 35 years old with HIV. Each CDR3 is given with its conserved first and last residue. Fields, in order: V gene, J gene, clone size, D gene, CDR3 protein, CDR3 DNA. A D gene is named only where the DNA matches it firmly. For some rows the clone size is stated as once, few or many, or as a class when expanded; others skip it.

v_call: TRBV7-2; j_call: TRBJ1-5; clone_size: -; d_call: TRBD1; cdr3_aa: CASSAQGAGGQPQHF; cdr3_nt: TGTGCCAGCAGCGCTCAGGGGGCTGGAGGTCAGCCCCAGCATTTT
v_call: TRBV7-9; j_call: TRBJ2-7; clone_size: few; d_call: TRBD1; cdr3_aa: CASSFWDREYEQYF; cdr3_nt: TGTGCCAGCAGCTTCTGGGACAGGGAATACGAGCAGTACTTC
v_call: TRBV13; j_call: TRBJ2-5; clone_size: once; d_call: TRBD2; cdr3_aa: CASSIGLAGGPGETQYF; cdr3_nt: TGTGCCAGCAGCATCGGACTAGCGGGAGGGCCGGGGGAGACCCAGTACTTC
v_call: TRBV5-6; j_call: TRBJ2-4; clone_size: -; d_call: -; cdr3_aa: CASSQQGTKNIQYF; cdr3_nt: TGTGCCAGCAGCCAGCAGGGAACCAAAAACATTCAGTACTTC
v_call: TRBV6-5; j_call: TRBJ1-2; clone_size: -; d_call: -; cdr3_aa: CASSYSRKNYGYTF; cdr3_nt: TGTGCCAGCAGTTACTCGCGGAAGAACTATGGCTACACCTTC
v_call: TRBV12-5; j_call: TRBJ1-2; clone_size: -; d_call: -; cdr3_aa: CASGLKPPGYGYTF; cdr3_nt: TGTGCTAGTGGTTTGAAACCCCCGGGCTATGGCTACACCTTC
v_call: TRBV19; j_call: TRBJ2-7; clone_size: -; d_call: TRBD1; cdr3_aa: CASSAGQGEYEQYF; cdr3_nt: TGTGCCAGTAGTGCAGGACAGGGAGAATACGAGCAGTACTTC
v_call: TRBV28; j_call: TRBJ2-7; clone_size: medium-sized; d_call: -; cdr3_aa: CASSPAYEQYF; cdr3_nt: TGTGCCAGCAGTCCCGCCTACGAGCAGTACTTC
v_call: TRBV7-9; j_call: TRBJ1-1; clone_size: -; d_call: TRBD1; cdr3_aa: CASSEWTGPMNTEAFF; cdr3_nt: TGTGCCAGCAGCGAATGGACAGGGCCTATGAACACTGAAGCTTTCTTT
v_call: TRBV4-1; j_call: TRBJ1-3; clone_size: -; d_call: -; cdr3_aa: CASSQGWGNTIYF; cdr3_nt: TGCGCCAGCAGCCAAGGTTGGGGAAACACCATATATTTT
v_call: TRBV6-1; j_call: TRBJ1-2; clone_size: -; d_call: TRBD1; cdr3_aa: CASSEAGGSYGYTF; cdr3_nt: TGTGCCAGCAGTGAGGCAGGGGGTTCCTATGGCTACACCTTC
v_call: TRBV4-2; j_call: TRBJ2-7; clone_size: few; d_call: TRBD1; cdr3_aa: CASSQALGTVEQYF; cdr3_nt: TGTGCCAGCAGCCAGGCACTCGGGACAGTCGAGCAGTACTTC
v_call: TRBV5-8; j_call: TRBJ2-6; clone_size: -; d_call: -; cdr3_aa: CASSLATGWPGANVLTF; cdr3_nt: TGTGCCAGCAGCTTGGCTACAGGGTGGCCTGGGGCCAACGTCCTGACTTTC
v_call: TRBV27; j_call: TRBJ2-5; clone_size: -; d_call: -; cdr3_aa: CASSRHAGTQETQYF; cdr3_nt: TGTGCCAGCAGTCGACACGCCGGGACCCAAGAGACCCAGTACTTC
v_call: TRBV5-1; j_call: TRBJ2-1; clone_size: once; d_call: -; cdr3_aa: CASSLEGNEQFF; cdr3_nt: TGCGCCAGCAGCTTGGAGGGAAATGAGCAGTTCTTC